This TCR beta chain was observed in a study of cytomegalovirus exposure and HLA in healthy donors. Whole-study context: The approximately 720 first-cohort repertoires and the 95 to 150 validation repertoires shared the same platform, a later analysis reported. Regarding the study as a whole: The classifier was said to identify cytomegalovirus status with high specificity and sensitivity. 150 to 200 TCR beta chains were listed as cytomegalovirus-associated.

Trimming took 7 bases from V and 7 from J, leaving 14 bases between them. This CDR3 is 13 amino acids long. Germline V CDR1 and CDR2: MNHEY, SMNVEV (reference sequence). Assay: immunoSEQ multiplex PCR; the TCRdb copy retains only in-frame clones and omits some. In the table there are under 140,000 clones, over 85% of which are singletons. Concerning this clone: What it binds is not known.

The sequence was collected from a woman aged 18-29 years in good health and CMV-seronegative. The sample taken for sequencing was PBMCs. V and J are TRBV27 and TRBJ2-1; D is uncertain. In nucleotides, the CDR3 is TGTGCCAGCAAGGTAGCCGGAAAGAATGAGCAGTTCTTC. This sequence encodes CASKVAGKNEQFF.